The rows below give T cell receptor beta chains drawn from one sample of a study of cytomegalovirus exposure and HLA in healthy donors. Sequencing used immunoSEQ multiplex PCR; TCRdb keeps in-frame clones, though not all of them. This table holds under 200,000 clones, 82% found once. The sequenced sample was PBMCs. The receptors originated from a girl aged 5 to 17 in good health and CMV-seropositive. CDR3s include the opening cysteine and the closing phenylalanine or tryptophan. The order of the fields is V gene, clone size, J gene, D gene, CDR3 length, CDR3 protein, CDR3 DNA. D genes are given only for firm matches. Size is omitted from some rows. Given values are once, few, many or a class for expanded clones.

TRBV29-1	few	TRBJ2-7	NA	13	CSVESQGRDEQYF	TGCAGCGTTGAAAGTCAGGGCAGGGACGAGCAGTACTTC
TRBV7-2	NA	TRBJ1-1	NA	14	CASSLRGLDTEAFF	TGTGCCAGCAGCTTACGAGGGCTTGACACTGAAGCTTTCTTT
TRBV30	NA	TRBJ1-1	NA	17	CAWSVDSTLILNTEAFF	TGTGCCTGGAGTGTAGACAGCACCCTGATTTTGAACACTGAAGCTTTCTTT
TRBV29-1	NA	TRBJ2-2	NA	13	CSVGRVQGGELFF	TGCAGCGTTGGAAGGGTACAGGGCGGGGAGCTGTTTTTT
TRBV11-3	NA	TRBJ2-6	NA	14	CASSSGSGANVLTF	TGTGCCAGCAGCTCCGGCTCTGGGGCCAACGTCCTGACTTTC
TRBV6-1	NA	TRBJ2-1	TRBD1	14	CASRTWTGLNEQFF	TGTGCCAGCAGGACCTGGACAGGCCTCAATGAGCAGTTCTTC
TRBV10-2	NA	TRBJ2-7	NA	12	CASTGSSYEQYF	TGCGCCAGCACCGGGAGCTCCTACGAGCAGTACTTC
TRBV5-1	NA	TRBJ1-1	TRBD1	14	CASSLDRGNTEAFF	TGCGCCAGCAGCTTGGACAGGGGGAACACTGAAGCTTTCTTT
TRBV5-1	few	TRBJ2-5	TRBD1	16	CASSLSGPGGQETQYF	TGCGCCAGCAGCCTGTCTGGACCAGGGGGCCAAGAGACCCAGTACTTC
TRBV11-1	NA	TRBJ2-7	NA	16	CASSLKQGWPAYEQYF	TGTGCCAGCAGCTTAAAACAGGGATGGCCCGCCTACGAGCAGTACTTC